The rows below give T cell receptor beta chains drawn from one sample of a study of cytomegalovirus exposure and HLA in healthy donors. Data came from immunoSEQ multiplex PCR; TCRdb stores just in-frame clones and leaves some out. The profile shows under 200,000 clones, about 80% of them singletons. The specimen sequenced was PBMCs. These receptors were obtained from a man in his forties or fifties in good health and CMV-seropositive. Both conserved end residues are part of each CDR3. Each record gives: D gene, V gene, clone size, J gene, CDR3 DNA, CDR3 protein. A D gene is named only where the DNA matches it firmly. Clone size is given for some rows only: seen once, a few or many times, or a class if the clone is expanded.

D gene: TRBD2; V gene: TRBV27; clone size: .; J gene: TRBJ2-5; CDR3 DNA: TGTGCCAGCAGTCCCCGGACTAGCGGGGCTCAAGAGACCCAGTACTTC; CDR3 protein: CASSPRTSGAQETQYF
D gene: .; V gene: TRBV7-2; clone size: .; J gene: TRBJ2-1; CDR3 DNA: TGTGCCAGCAGCGCTACAATTGTGACAGGATATGAGCAGTTCTTC; CDR3 protein: CASSATIVTGYEQFF
D gene: .; V gene: TRBV10-3; clone size: .; J gene: TRBJ2-1; CDR3 DNA: TGTGCCATCAGTACCCAGGGTTCGAATGAGCAGTTCTTC; CDR3 protein: CAISTQGSNEQFF
D gene: TRBD1; V gene: TRBV5-8; clone size: .; J gene: TRBJ1-1; CDR3 DNA: TGTGCCAGCAGCCGACAGGGGGCCGGGACTGAAGCTTTCTTT; CDR3 protein: CASSRQGAGTEAFF
D gene: .; V gene: TRBV20-1; clone size: .; J gene: TRBJ1-1; CDR3 DNA: TGCAACATCCGCAGGTCTGAAGCTTTCTTT; CDR3 protein: CNIRRSEAFF
D gene: TRBD1; V gene: TRBV5-1; clone size: .; J gene: TRBJ2-7; CDR3 DNA: TGCGCCAGCAGTCTGGGCCCGGGACAGAAAACCTACGAGCAGTACTTC; CDR3 protein: CASSLGPGQKTYEQYF
D gene: .; V gene: TRBV14; clone size: once; J gene: TRBJ1-4; CDR3 DNA: TGTGCCAGCAGCAAACAGGGATCTAATGAAAAACTGTTTTTT; CDR3 protein: CASSKQGSNEKLFF
D gene: .; V gene: TRBV10-3; clone size: few; J gene: TRBJ1-5; CDR3 DNA: TGTGCCACCAGCGAATACAGTTATCAGCCCCAGCATTTT; CDR3 protein: CATSEYSYQPQHF
D gene: .; V gene: TRBV19; clone size: .; J gene: TRBJ1-5; CDR3 DNA: TGTGCCAGTACCCTGGGACTTCAGCCCCAGCATTTT; CDR3 protein: CASTLGLQPQHF
D gene: .; V gene: TRBV27; clone size: .; J gene: TRBJ1-4; CDR3 DNA: TGTGCCAGCGGCGGGGGGTTTAATGAAAAACTGTTTTTT; CDR3 protein: CASGGGFNEKLFF
D gene: .; V gene: TRBV29-1; clone size: once; J gene: TRBJ2-7; CDR3 DNA: TGCAGCGTTGATCTGGGACAAACCTACGAGCAGTACTTC; CDR3 protein: CSVDLGQTYEQYF
D gene: TRBD1; V gene: TRBV6-5; clone size: .; J gene: TRBJ2-1; CDR3 DNA: TGTGCCAGCAGGACAGGGCTCAACAATGAGCAGTTCTTC; CDR3 protein: CASRTGLNNEQFF
D gene: .; V gene: TRBV7-2; clone size: .; J gene: TRBJ2-5; CDR3 DNA: TGTGCCAGCAGCTCACTAGGACGGAACCAAGAGACCCAGTACTTC; CDR3 protein: CASSSLGRNQETQYF
D gene: TRBD1; V gene: TRBV9; clone size: .; J gene: TRBJ1-2; CDR3 DNA: TGTGCCAGCAGCGTAGAAAACAGGGGATTTGCTGGCTACACCTTC; CDR3 protein: CASSVENRGFAGYTF
D gene: .; V gene: TRBV21-1; clone size: once; J gene: TRBJ2-2; CDR3 DNA: TGTGCCAGCAGCAAAGGTAGGGAAGCAGCGGACAGGGGCGAGAACACCGGGGAGCTGTTTTTT; CDR3 protein: CASSKGREAADRGENTGELFF
D gene: .; V gene: TRBV6-6; clone size: once; J gene: TRBJ2-7; CDR3 DNA: TGTGCCAGCAGTTCCGTTGCGGGCTACGAGCAGTACTTC; CDR3 protein: CASSSVAGYEQYF
D gene: .; V gene: TRBV30; clone size: .; J gene: TRBJ2-1; CDR3 DNA: TGTGCCTGGAGCACCGGGACTTACAATGAGCAGTTCTTC; CDR3 protein: CAWSTGTYNEQFF
D gene: .; V gene: TRBV2; clone size: .; J gene: TRBJ2-5; CDR3 DNA: TGTGCCAGTCGACTAGAGCAAGAGACCCAGTACTTC; CDR3 protein: CASRLEQETQYF
D gene: .; V gene: TRBV5-4; clone size: few; J gene: TRBJ1-1; CDR3 DNA: TGTGCCAGCAGCTTAAACCCGGGACTGGACACTGAAGCTTTCTTT; CDR3 protein: CASSLNPGLDTEAFF
D gene: TRBD1; V gene: TRBV5-6; clone size: .; J gene: TRBJ1-2; CDR3 DNA: TGTGCCAGCAGCTATAAACAGGGGGGAGGCTACACCTTC; CDR3 protein: CASSYKQGGGYTF
D gene: TRBD2; V gene: TRBV4-3; clone size: .; J gene: TRBJ2-5; CDR3 DNA: TGCGCCAGCAGCCAAGGGACTAGCGTTGAGGAGACCCAGTACTTC; CDR3 protein: CASSQGTSVEETQYF
D gene: .; V gene: TRBV27; clone size: .; J gene: TRBJ1-1; CDR3 DNA: TGTGCCAGCAGGGCCAGGGCTGTGGACACTGAAGCTTTCTTT; CDR3 protein: CASRARAVDTEAFF
D gene: .; V gene: TRBV7-2; clone size: .; J gene: TRBJ1-2; CDR3 DNA: TGTGCCAGCAGCTTAGTTCTCTCGGCGGCGGGCTATGGCTACACCTTC; CDR3 protein: CASSLVLSAAGYGYTF
D gene: .; V gene: TRBV10-3; clone size: .; J gene: TRBJ1-2; CDR3 DNA: TGTGCCATCAGCCCACGTGTCAACTCTGGCTACACCTTC; CDR3 protein: CAISPRVNSGYTF
D gene: .; V gene: TRBV25-1; clone size: few; J gene: TRBJ2-2; CDR3 DNA: TGTGCCAGCAGCCGGGCGGGTTCGAACAGGGTTTCCGGGGAGCTGTTTTTT; CDR3 protein: CASSRAGSNRVSGELFF
D gene: .; V gene: TRBV12-5; clone size: .; J gene: TRBJ2-2; CDR3 DNA: TGTGCTAGTGGTTTGGTACGAGGATCCGGGGAGCTGTTTTTT; CDR3 protein: CASGLVRGSGELFF
D gene: .; V gene: TRBV7-6; clone size: .; J gene: TRBJ1-6; CDR3 DNA: TGTGCCAGCAGCTCGACAGGTTCCACCTATAATTCACCCCTCCACTTT; CDR3 protein: CASSSTGSTYNSPLHF
D gene: TRBD2; V gene: TRBV18; clone size: .; J gene: TRBJ2-1; CDR3 DNA: TGTGCCAGCTCACCTCGGAGCGGGGGGGGCAATGAGCAGTTCTTC; CDR3 protein: CASSPRSGGGNEQFF